These 9 T cell receptor beta chains share one sample of origin, sequenced in a study of blood T cells in healthy people across ages (dated by TCRdb to between 2014 and 2017). Library method: 5' RACE. Sequencing took place on an Illumina HiSeq 2500. A second PCR of about 6 to 11 cycles was performed with a sample-barcoded 5' primer and a J-beta primer mix. TCRdb's own reprocessing of the public reads used fastp at Q25 and MiXCR and kept productive beta chains. Entries are consolidated by CDR3 protein sequence, retaining the most common genes and DNA. The sample includes 650,000 to 800,000 distinct CDR3 sequences, with roughly 44% observed a single time. Roughly 19% of the sample lies in the top ten. The sequenced material came from blood. Receptors originate from a man aged 60 to 69 in good health.

The table lists this clonotype with many counts. V gene TRBV9 combines with J gene TRBJ2-3; tentative D call: TRBD1 (5 bases). The CDR3 contains 15 residues. V shed 1 base and J shed 3 bases, with 12 bases lying between them. The germline V gene encodes CDR1 SGDLS and CDR2 YYNGEE. The CDR3 DNA reads TGTGCCAGCAGCGTAACCACAGGTACTACAGATACGCAGTATTTT. Residues: CASSVTTGTTDTQYF.

This clonotype has more than one count but fewer than ten. The V and J genes are TRBV10-2 and TRBJ2-7; D perhaps matches TRBD2 (5 bases). This CDR3 is built from 15 residues. Germline CDR1 WSHSY, CDR2 SAAADI. V lost 2 bases, J lost 3 bases, and 14 bases lay in between. CDR3 sequence: CASSEVEGRYYEQYF. CDR3 coding DNA: TGCGCCAGCAGTGAGGTTGAGGGAAGGTACTACGAGCAGTACTTC.

The chain carries TRBV3-1 and TRBJ2-3; no clear D. CDR3 size: 17 residues. CDR1 and CDR2 (germline): LGHDT, YNNKEL (reference sequence). The germline V and J ends were trimmed by 4 bases and 1 base, with 18 bases remaining between them. CDR3: CASSPGPLPPRTDTQYF. In DNA form, the CDR3 reads TGTGCCAGCAGCCCCGGGCCGCTCCCCCCCCGCACAGATACGCAGTATTTT.

The V gene is TRBV7-2, the J gene TRBJ2-4; D may match TRBD1 or TRBD2 (6 bases each). The DNA end is a closer match to TRBJ2-5, so the J assignment may be wrong. Germline V lookup: CDR1 SGHTA, CDR2 FQGNSA. The CDR3 runs to 15 residues. The CDR3 DNA reads as TGTGCCAGCAGCTTCTACCGGGGGCCTAAAGAGACCCAGTACTTC. Encoded protein: CASSFYRGPKETQYF.

This clonotype was detected a few times. The gene calls are TRBV24-1 and TRBJ2-1; TRBD2 matches at 15 bases. The DNA end favors TRBJ2-7, so the J call may be wrong. Germline-derived CDR1 and CDR2 are KGHDR and SFDVKD. The CDR3 is 19 amino acids. The CDR3 DNA is TGTGCCACCAGTGAGTGGACTAGCGGGGGGGAACAGGTCTACAATGAGCAGTACTTC. This gives the protein CATSEWTSGGEQVYNEQYF.

The chain links TRBV12-5 to TRBJ2-5, with 7 bases lining up with TRBD1. CDR1 and CDR2 from the germline V gene are LGHNT and FRNRAP. V was pared by 5 bases and J by 1 base, with 1 base of the junction left unmatched. This CDR3 comprises 13 residues. The CDR3 DNA sequence: TGTGCTAGTGGTCGGGACAGCCAAGAGACCCAGTACTTC. Translation gives CASGRDSQETQYF.

CDR3 region: CASKTGQGAYGYTF. For the CDR3, the DNA is TGTGCCAGCAAAACCGGGCAGGGGGCATATGGCTACACCTTC. V is TRBV6-6 and J is TRBJ1-2; 8 nucleotides match TRBD1. CDR3 length equals 14 residues. With V trimmed by 7 bases and J by 5 bases, 9 bases remained unmatched. Germline V gene data show CDR1 as MNHNY and CDR2 as SVGAGI (reference sequence).

This chain joins TRBV7-9 and TRBJ1-2, with no clear D. The CDR3 is made up of 14 amino acids. Germline CDR1 and CDR2: SEHNR and FQNEAQ (reference sequence). V was cut by 1 base and J by 2 bases, with 8 bases left in between. CDR3 amino acids: CASSLGSTNYGYTF. The CDR3 DNA is TGTGCCAGCAGCTTAGGAAGCACAAACTATGGCTACACCTTC.

This clonotype was recorded only once. This chain connects TRBV5-6 to TRBJ1-4, with TRBD1 as a possible D gene (5 bases). V was pared by 1 base and J by 7 bases, with 14 bases between. Germline V gene lookup returns CDR1 SGHDT and CDR2 YYEEEE. The CDR3 totals 15 residues. Here the CDR3 reads CASSLYQGQREKLFF. CDR3 sequence (DNA): TGTGCCAGCAGCTTGTATCAGGGTCAGCGTGAAAAACTGTTTTTT.